Presented here are 24 T cell receptor beta chains from one specimen sequenced in a study of identical twins. Each CDR3 protein gets one entry after TCRdb re-called the 5' RACE reads with MiXCR. The sample contains roughly 690,000 distinct CDR3 sequences, roughly 20% of which appear only once. These same records also appear under a second study, on T cells expressing NK-cell markers.

The sample taken for sequencing was PBMCs. The source of these receptors is a woman aged 18-35 years in good health.

This rearrangement joins TRBV27 to TRBJ2-7; D is possibly TRBD2 (5 bases). The V end was cut by 6 bases, the J end by 7 bases, with 22 bases between. Looked up from germline, CDR1 is MNHEY and CDR2 is SMNVEV (reference sequence). The CDR3 runs 15 residues. The CDR3 is CASRPVRREGREQYF. In nucleotides, the CDR3 is TGTGCCAGCAGGCCCGTACGCCGTGAGGGCCGGGAGCAGTACTTC.

This clonotype turned up a few times. This chain connects TRBV15 to TRBJ2-5; D gene ambiguous. CDR3 size: 13 residues. Germline CDR1 LNHNV, CDR2 YYDKDF (reference sequence). V was trimmed by 1 base and J by 1 base, leaving 4 bases between them. For the CDR3, the DNA is TGTGCCACCAGCAGAGGCTTCCAAGAGACCCAGTACTTC. This translates into CATSRGFQETQYF.

In its sample, this clonotype was seen a few times. The rearrangement links TRBV12-3 or TRBV12-4 to TRBJ2-7, with 10 bases identical to TRBD1. This CDR3 comprises 14 residues. The junction had 7 bases not matched to a gene; V was cut back by 5 bases and J by 6 bases. The CDR3 DNA reads TGTGCCAGCAGTCACCGGGACAGGGGACTCGAGCAGTACTTC. Its translation: CASSHRDRGLEQYF.

This chain uses TRBV12-3 or TRBV12-4 with TRBJ1-4, with D possibly being TRBD1 (5 bases). V lost 3 bases and J lost 8, with 19 bases in between. The CDR3 has 16 amino acids. The CDR3 DNA reads as TGTGCCAGCAGTTTGGGACGGGGAATGATGCGGGAAAAACTGTTTTTT. Amino acid sequence: CASSLGRGMMREKLFF.

The CDR3 loop reads CATGTSGGNEQFF. CDR3 DNA: TGTGCCACCGGGACTAGCGGGGGCAATGAGCAGTTCTTC. V is TRBV2 and J is TRBJ2-1; 14 bases map to TRBD2. Trimming removed 10 bases from V and 6 bases from J; junction bases left unmatched: 2. This CDR3 has 13 residues. Per germline, CDR1 SNHLY and CDR2 FYNNEI. Full variable domain (outside the CDR3, taken from reference TRBV2 and TRBJ2-1): EPEVTQTPSHQVTQMGQEVILRCVPISNHLYFYWYRQILGQKVEFLVSFYNNEISEKSEIFDDQFSVERPDGSNFTLKIRSTKLEDSAMYFCATGTSGGNEQFFGPGTRLTVL.

This clonotype was seen a handful of times. The CDR3 protein is CASSNNNEQYF. The CDR3 DNA sequence: TGCGCCAGCAGCAACAACAACGAGCAGTACTTC. The chain links TRBV5-1 to TRBJ2-7, with unresolved D. The CDR3 sequence is 11 residues long. Germline assignment: CDR1 SGHRS and CDR2 YFSETQ. V lost 4 bases to trimming and J lost 5 bases, with 7 bases between them.

The chain is built from TRBV29-1 and TRBJ2-1; 8 bases align to TRBD2. After removal of 4 bases from V and 5 bases from J, the junction contained 4 bases not matched to a gene. Germline assignment: CDR1 SQVTM and CDR2 ANQGSEA. The CDR3 is made up of 13 amino acids. CDR3 sequence: CSVVGRGDNEQFF. CDR3 in DNA: TGCAGCGTTGTGGGGCGGGGGGACAATGAGCAGTTCTTC.

The V and J genes are TRBV2 and TRBJ2-2, with a weak D call TRBD1 (5 bases). CDR1 SNHLY and CDR2 FYNNEI come from the germline V gene. The CDR3 contains 13 residues. V lost 9 bases, J lost 0 bases, and 8 bases lay in between. The CDR3 bases are TGTGCCAGGGGGCAGACGAACACCGGGGAGCTGTTTTTT. Protein sequence: CARGQTNTGELFF.

The rearrangement uses TRBV4-3 and TRBJ2-1; D remains unclear. V was cut by 1 base and J by 12 bases, with 10 bases left in between. CDR3 size: 12 residues. Germline V gene lookup returns CDR1 LGHNA and CDR2 YSLEER. The CDR3 coding sequence is TGCGCCAGCAGCCAAGGGGGATTAGTGCAGTTCTTC. Its translation: CASSQGGLVQFF.

This clonotype was counted many times. The chain recombines TRBV12-3 or TRBV12-4 with TRBJ2-1; 11 bases are shared with TRBD2. CDR3 length: 14 residues. V shed 3 bases, J shed 9 bases, and the junction held 4 bases outside the gene matches. The CDR3 here is CASSFTSGSSEQFF. The CDR3 DNA is TGTGCCAGCAGTTTTACTAGCGGGAGCAGTGAGCAGTTCTTC.

This clonotype has a count of ten or more. This rearrangement joins TRBV4-3 to TRBJ2-1, with 9 bases matching TRBD1. Germline-derived CDR1 and CDR2 are LGHNA and YSLEER. Unmatched junction bases numbered 8, after V lost 4 bases and J lost 7 bases. CDR3 length: 15 residues. The CDR3 here is CASSRRGQGNNEQFF. Written as DNA, the CDR3 is TGCGCCAGCAGCCGCCGCGGACAGGGGAATAATGAGCAGTTCTTC.

This clonotype was observed a handful of times. The V call is TRBV12-3 or TRBV12-4, the J call TRBJ2-3, with 7 bases that match TRBD1. The CDR3 totals 16 residues. J gave up 2 bases and V 3 bases, and 8 bases lay outside the gene matches. CDR3: CASSFSAGGNTDTQYF. As DNA, the CDR3 is TGTGCCAGCAGTTTTTCGGCAGGGGGTAACACAGATACGCAGTATTTT.

The chain combines TRBV5-5 with TRBJ2-6, with 7 nucleotides matching TRBD1. The CDR3 sequence is 15 residues long. CDR1 SGHKS and CDR2 YYEKEE come from the germline V gene (reference sequence). V was pared by 5 bases and J by 4 bases, with 6 bases of the junction left unmatched. The CDR3 DNA sequence: TGTGCCAGCAGTTACTCAGGGGGAGGGGCCAACGTCCTGACTTTC. This translates into CASSYSGGGANVLTF.

This rearrangement joins TRBV6-2 or TRBV6-3 to TRBJ2-3; TRBD1 might be the D (5 bases). The ends were cut back, 6 bases at V and 4 bases at J, with 11 bases in the middle. The CDR3 runs 13 residues. CDR1 is MNHEY, CDR2 SVGEGT, per germline. CDR3 bases: TGTGCCAGCAGGGAACAGGCCCCAGATACGCAGTATTTT. This sequence encodes CASREQAPDTQYF.

J is TRBJ2-3 and V is TRBV4-3; the match to TRBD2 covers 11 bases. V dropped 0 bases and J dropped 5; count of bases not matched to a gene: 10. This CDR3 is 18 amino acids long. Germline-derived CDR1 and CDR2 are LGHNA and YSLEER. CDR3 in DNA: TGCGCCAGCAGCCAAGAAGGGTATCGGCTAGCGGGAGGAGATACGCAGTATTTT. As protein: CASSQEGYRLAGGDTQYF.

The rearrangement links TRBV20-1 to TRBJ2-7; TRBD2 agrees at 13 bases. With 1 base clipped from V and 5 bases from J, the junction kept 8 bases outside the gene matches. The CDR3 has 16 amino acids. CDR1 and CDR2 (germline): DFQATT, SNEGSKA (reference sequence). The CDR3 nucleotides read TGCAGTGCTAGAGCGACTAGCGGGAGGAATTTCAACGAGCAGTACTTC. Translated, it gives CSARATSGRNFNEQYF.

This rearrangement joins TRBV20-1 to TRBJ2-3, with TRBD2 matching 8 bases. With 6 bases clipped from V and 4 bases from J, the junction kept 9 bases outside the gene matches. The CDR3 has 14 amino acids. Germline V gene sequence: CDR1 DFQATT, CDR2 SNEGSKA (reference sequence). The CDR3 sequence is CSATRSGGADTQYF. The CDR3 DNA sequence: TGCAGTGCGACTCGGAGCGGGGGTGCAGATACGCAGTATTTT.

This clonotype has only a few counts. The V and J genes are TRBV3-1 and TRBJ2-5; TRBD1 might be the D (5 bases). The CDR3 sequence is 15 residues long. With 1 base removed from V and 4 bases from J, the gap between germline ends came to 13 bases. Germline V lookup: CDR1 LGHDT, CDR2 YNNKEL (reference sequence). The CDR3 bases are TGTGCCAGCAGCCAAGTTGCGCAGGGCCGAGAGACCCAGTACTTC. Amino acids: CASSQVAQGRETQYF.

This clonotype occurred a few times. This sequence joins TRBV6-5 and TRBJ1-5, with D possibly matching TRBD1 (5 bases). Germline V gene data show CDR1 as MNHEY and CDR2 as SVGAGI. The CDR3 covers 16 residues. With 2 bases removed from V and 1 base from J, the gap between germline ends came to 12 bases. The CDR3 bases are TGTGCCAGCAGTTACCTTGGGGCGCAAAGCAATCAGCCCCAGCATTTT. It translates to CASSYLGAQSNQPQHF.

This rearrangement joins TRBV12-5 to TRBJ2-2; 8 nucleotides align to TRBD2. CDR3 length: 15 residues. The V gene's germline CDR1 is LGHNT and CDR2 FRNRAP. For the CDR3, the DNA is TGTGCCAGCAAGGGAGCGGGAGCATACACCGGGGAGCTGTTTTTT. Protein: CASKGAGAYTGELFF.

The V and J genes are TRBV5-1 and TRBJ2-1; D gene uncertain. The CDR3 has 14 residues. Germline loops: CDR1 SGHRS, CDR2 YFSETQ. Trimming left V 7 bases short and J 6 bases short, with 17 bases between. This CDR3 is CASDLASPGNEQFF. DNA of the CDR3: TGCGCCAGCGATTTGGCGAGCCCTGGCAATGAGCAGTTCTTC.

The sample holds a few counts of this clonotype. The chain carries TRBV20-1 and TRBJ1-1; D unresolved. Trimming removed 5 bases from V and 0 bases from J, with 10 bases in between. The CDR3 totals 13 residues. CDR1 is DFQATT, CDR2 SNEGSKA, per germline (reference sequence). As DNA, the CDR3 is TGCAGTGCTTCCAAGCGGCTGAACACTGAAGCTTTCTTT. Protein product: CSASKRLNTEAFF.

This clonotype occurred a few times. The chain joins TRBV20-1 to TRBJ2-1, with D unclear. V was clipped by 1 base and J by 7 bases, with 11 bases between them. CDR3 size: 13 residues. Per germline, CDR1 DFQATT and CDR2 SNEGSKA (reference sequence). The CDR3 loop is CSARGASRNEQFF. The CDR3 DNA is TGCAGTGCTAGAGGGGCCTCTCGAAATGAGCAGTTCTTC.

The chain has TRBV20-1 and TRBJ1-1; unclear D gene. The germline V and J ends were trimmed by 3 bases and 1 base, with 9 bases remaining between them. This CDR3 region has 13 residues. The V gene's germline CDR1 is DFQATT and CDR2 SNEGSKA (reference sequence). The CDR3 protein is CSASTVGNTEAFF. CDR3 DNA: TGCAGTGCTAGTACAGTGGGGAACACTGAAGCTTTCTTT.